This is a list of T cell receptor beta chains from one sample in a study of blood T cell repertoires in COVID-19. TCRdb keeps only in-frame clones here, not all; method: immunoSEQ multiplex PCR. The repertoire has 50,000 to 65,000 clones, over 75% of them found once; the top ten carry roughly 4%. Sequenced input: peripheral blood. These receptors were taken from a man aged 45-65 years with active COVID-19. The CDR3 runs from the conserved cysteine through the conserved F or W. The order of the fields is D gene, V gene, J gene, clone size, CDR3 DNA, CDR3 protein. The D gene is left open where the match is weak. Clone size is not always given. Where it is, it says once, few, many or a class for expanded clones.

>NA|TRBV10-3|TRBJ1-1|NA
TGTGCCATCAGGGGGAAGGGGGGGCGAAGGACTGAAGCTTTCTTT
CAIRGKGGRRTEAFF
>NA|TRBV6-5|TRBJ2-5|NA
TGTGCCAGCACCGATAGAGAGACCCAGTACTTC
CASTDRETQYF
>TRBD1|TRBV5-6|TRBJ2-7|NA
TGTGCCAGCAGCGACTCCGGGACAGGGTTCGAGCAGTACTTC
CASSDSGTGFEQYF
>NA|TRBV19|TRBJ2-7|NA
TGTGCCAGTAGTACCCCAGACAAGCAAACCTCCTACGAGCAGTACTTC
CASSTPDKQTSYEQYF
>TRBD1|TRBV6-5|TRBJ1-2|NA
TGTGCCAGCACTTTGGGCCCGGGACAGGGAGGTGGCTACACCTTC
CASTLGPGQGGGYTF
>TRBD1|TRBV30|TRBJ1-6|few
TGTGCCTGGAGTCTCCTAGGGGGCCGGACACCCCTCCACTTT
CAWSLLGGRTPLHF
>TRBD2|TRBV5-4|TRBJ2-1|NA
TGTGCCAGCAGCTTCTACCTTAGCGGGGTCTCCTACAATGAGCAGTTCTTC
CASSFYLSGVSYNEQFF
>NA|TRBV18|TRBJ2-5|once
TGTGCCAGCTCACCACCGAATGAGGAGACCCAGTACTTC
CASSPPNEETQYF
>TRBD1|TRBV6-1|TRBJ1-6|NA
TGTGCCAGCAGTGAAGACAGGGGGCGTTCACCCCTCCACTTT
CASSEDRGRSPLHF
>NA|TRBV5-6|TRBJ1-4|NA
TGTGCCAGCAGCTTGGGGCAGACTAATGAAAAACTGTTTTTT
CASSLGQTNEKLFF
>NA|TRBV3-1/TRBV3-2|TRBJ1-2|NA
TGTGCCAGCAGGAGCAGGGAAGTACGTGGCTACACCTTC
CASRSREVRGYTF
>NA|TRBV7-8|TRBJ2-5|NA
TGTGCCAGCAGCACCAGGGCTCAAGAGACCCAGTACTTC
CASSTRAQETQYF
>NA|TRBV19|TRBJ1-2|NA
TGTGCCAGTAGTATTTGGGGAGACTATGGCTACACCTTC
CASSIWGDYGYTF
>NA|TRBV21-1|TRBJ1-5|NA
TGTGCCAGCAGCAAACTACAGGCAAGCAATCAGCCCCAGCATTTT
CASSKLQASNQPQHF
>TRBD1|TRBV6-2/TRBV6-3|TRBJ1-1|NA
TGTGCCAGCAGTTCCCAGACAGGGGATGAAGCTTTCTTT
CASSSQTGDEAFF
>TRBD1|TRBV9|TRBJ1-2|NA
TGTGCCAGCAGCGCCTGGACAGGGGGTGAAGGCTACACCTTC
CASSAWTGGEGYTF
>NA|TRBV7-2|TRBJ2-2|NA
TGTGCCAGCAGACCGACAGGCTTGAACACCGGGGAGCTGTTTTTT
CASRPTGLNTGELFF
>NA|TRBV18|TRBJ2-5|NA
TGTGCCAGCTCACCACTTTCCCGGCACAGCCAAGAGACCCAGTACTTC
CASSPLSRHSQETQYF
>NA|TRBV27|TRBJ2-7|NA
TGTGCCAGCAGCGAACAAGGGGTGGGCGAGCAGTACTTC
CASSEQGVGEQYF
>NA|TRBV30|TRBJ2-6|NA
TGTGCCTGGAGGGGGGGGGCGTTGTCTGGGGCCAACGTCCTGACTTTC
CAWRGGALSGANVLTF
>TRBD2|TRBV6-2/TRBV6-3|TRBJ2-1|NA
TGTGCCAGCAGTTACGCTGGTCCACGGGGGGAGGATCCGGACAATGAGCAGTTCTTC
CASSYAGPRGEDPDNEQFF
>TRBD2|TRBV19|TRBJ2-5|NA
TGTGCCAGTAGTATAGGGACTAGCGGGGTGCGGTACTTC
CASSIGTSGVRYF
>TRBD2|TRBV19|TRBJ2-3|NA
TGTGCCAGTAGTATCTCGGGGGGATCCGCAGATACGCAGTATTTT
CASSISGGSADTQYF
>TRBD1|TRBV19|TRBJ1-1|once
TGTGCCAGACCTTCCGGGACAGGGTTTGAAGCTTTCTTT
CARPSGTGFEAFF
>TRBD1|TRBV5-4|TRBJ2-2|NA
TGTGCCAGCAGCCTCCGGACAGGGAACACCGGGGAGCTGTTTTTT
CASSLRTGNTGELFF
>NA|TRBV5-1|TRBJ1-1|NA
TGCGCCAGCAGCTTGGGGCAGGGTGGTGGAACTGAAGCTTTCTTT
CASSLGQGGGTEAFF
>TRBD1|TRBV19|TRBJ1-4|NA
TGTGCCAGTCGTCGGACAGGGAAAGAAAAACTGTTTTTT
CASRRTGKEKLFF
>NA|TRBV27|TRBJ1-4|NA
TGTGCCAGCGGAGGGGAAAAACTGTTTTTT
CASGGEKLFF
>TRBD2|TRBV3-1/TRBV3-2|TRBJ2-2|NA
TGTGCCAGCGGACTAGCGGGGGCGCATAACACCGGGGAGCTGTTTTTT
CASGLAGAHNTGELFF
>TRBD1|TRBV6-4|TRBJ1-6|NA
TGTGCCAGCAGTAACACAGGGGGCAGGTCACCCCTCCACTTT
CASSNTGGRSPLHF
>NA|TRBV19|TRBJ1-6|NA
TGTGCCAGTAGTATTTCAGGGGCGAACTATAATTCACCCCTCCACTTT
CASSISGANYNSPLHF
>NA|TRBV3-1/TRBV3-2|TRBJ1-4|NA
TGTGCCAGCAGCCCTAGGGGGGGGTTGAATGAAAAACTGTTTTTT
CASSPRGGLNEKLFF
>NA|TRBV30|TRBJ2-7|NA
TGTGCCTGGAGTCTCCCCCGGGGAGGTAGATACGAGCAGTACTTC
CAWSLPRGGRYEQYF
>NA|TRBV5-1|TRBJ1-1|NA
TGCGCCAGCACAAACCAGGGGCCTGAAGCTTTCTTT
CASTNQGPEAFF
>TRBD2|TRBV13|TRBJ2-1|NA
TGTGCCAGCATATTAGCGGGGGGGCGCGATGAGCAGTTCTTC
CASILAGGRDEQFF
>TRBD2|TRBV18|TRBJ2-1|NA
TGTGCCAGCTCACGACTAGCGGGAAACAATGAGCAGTTCTTC
CASSRLAGNNEQFF
>NA|TRBV5-1|TRBJ1-1|NA
TGCGCCAGCCACCCGGGGGGGGACGGGAGCACTGAAGCTTTCTTT
CASHPGGDGSTEAFF
>TRBD2|TRBV20-1|TRBJ2-3|few
TGCAGTGCTAGTGGCCCGGGACTAGCGGGTCAAAATACGCAGTATTTT
CSASGPGLAGQNTQYF
>NA|TRBV3-1/TRBV3-2|TRBJ1-4|NA
TGTGCCAGCAGCCAAGCCGTCAGGGAAGGAAAACTGTTTTTT
CASSQAVREGKLFF
>NA|TRBV13|TRBJ1-3|NA
TGTGCCAGCAGCCCCCTGGGGGGTCGCGGAAACACCATATATTTT
CASSPLGGRGNTIYF
>NA|TRBV5-5|TRBJ2-7|NA
TGTGCCAGCAGCTTACAGCAATACGAGCAGTACTTC
CASSLQQYEQYF
>NA|TRBV5-1|TRBJ1-1|NA
TGCGCCAGCAGCTTCCAAGGGGGGAACACTGAAGCTTTCTTT
CASSFQGGNTEAFF
>TRBD1|TRBV14|TRBJ1-1|NA
TGTGCCAGCAGCCCCCCGACAGGGGGAGCTTTCTTT
CASSPPTGGAFF
>TRBD1|TRBV15|TRBJ2-4|NA
TGTGCCACCCTTTCAGCAGGGGGCCTTGGTGGAAACATTCAGTACTTC
CATLSAGGLGGNIQYF
>NA|TRBV23-1|TRBJ2-7|NA
TGCGCCAGCGATCTGGCCGGACACCTTTCCTACGAGCAGTACTTC
CASDLAGHLSYEQYF
>TRBD2|TRBV9|TRBJ2-5|NA
TGTGCCAGCAGCCCTGGGGCTAGCGGGGGACCCCAAGAGACCCAGTACTTC
CASSPGASGGPQETQYF
>TRBD1|TRBV2|TRBJ1-6|NA
TGTGCCAGCAGTGGGACAGGGAATAATTCACCCCTCCACTTT
CASSGTGNNSPLHF
>NA|TRBV19|TRBJ2-5|NA
TGTGCCAGTATGGGGGGGGGCGGTCAAGAGACCCAGTACTTC
CASMGGGGQETQYF
>TRBD1|TRBV7-9|TRBJ1-1|NA
TGTGCCAGCAGCCGACAGGGTGGGGGCACTGAAGCTTTCTTT
CASSRQGGGTEAFF
>TRBD2|TRBV24-1|TRBJ2-2|NA
TGTGCCACCGCCGGGACTAGCGGGGGAGGTACCGGGGAGCTGTTTTTT
CATAGTSGGGTGELFF
>NA|TRBV9|TRBJ1-2|NA
TGTGCCAGCAGCGCCCGGGACACGTCCTATGGCTACACCTTC
CASSARDTSYGYTF
>TRBD2|TRBV7-2|TRBJ2-5|NA
TGTGCCAGCAGCTTAGTAGCGGGGGGGCTAAGGGAGACCCAGTACTTC
CASSLVAGGLRETQYF
>NA|TRBV5-4|TRBJ2-7|once
TGTGCCAGCAGCTCCTCTCCCCTATACGAGCAGTACTTC
CASSSSPLYEQYF